This entry lists 5 T cell receptor beta chains sequenced from one sample in a study of human T cells and chemical hapten exposure. Time point described: patch test 2, 6 weeks after DPC sensitization. The treatment was: therapeutic diphenylcyclopropenone sensitization with weekly scalp DPC. MiXCR was run by TCRdb on the RACE reads, yielding one entry per CDR3 protein. The repertoire has just over 350,000 distinct CDR3 sequences, roughly 6.3% of them found once; the top ten carry around 6%. The sequenced sample was whole blood, obtained in connection with sensitization to the hapten diphenylcyclopropenone (DPC). All receptors come from a woman younger than 30 with alopecia areata. Some clones in this sample may be carry-over from other donors' samples.

The count of this clonotype is one. Just one base apart from a much larger clone, this may be a read error. This chain joins TRBV11-1 and TRBJ1-1, with a possible D match to TRBD1 (5 bases). The CDR3 length is 15 residues. Germline V gene sequence: CDR1 SGHAT, CDR2 FQDESV (reference sequence). With 6 bases removed from V and 4 bases from J, the gap between germline ends came to 18 bases. The CDR3 sequence is CASRGKGHRSTEAFF. The CDR3 DNA reads as TGTGCCAGCAGAGGAAAGGGGCATAGGAGCACTGAAGCTTTCTTT.

This clonotype was detected only a few times. The chain carries TRBV11-2 and TRBJ2-3; 7 nucleotides align to TRBD1. The CDR3 is 14 amino acids. J was trimmed by 6 bases and V by 0 bases; bases with no gene match: 3. Germline-derived CDR1 and CDR2 are SGHAT and FQNNGV. The CDR3 sequence: CASSLDMTGDTQYF. CDR3 DNA: TGTGCCAGCAGCTTAGATATGACAGGGGATACGCAGTATTTT.

This clonotype has ten or more counts. The chain couples TRBV27 to TRBJ2-3, with 9 bases that match TRBD2. V trimming: 3 bases; J trimming: 0 bases; junction bases outside the gene matches: 1. CDR3 length equals 15 residues. Germline V gene data show CDR1 as MNHEY and CDR2 as SMNVEV (reference sequence). The CDR3 DNA follows: TGTGCCAGCAGTTTGACTAGCGGAAGCACAGATACGCAGTATTTT. It is translated as CASSLTSGSTDTQYF.

The J gene is TRBJ2-3, the V gene TRBV21-1. TRBV21-1 has pseudogene status. The CDR3 length is 15 residues. The CDR3 reads CASSKDVTSADTQYF. DNA of the CDR3: TGTGCCAGCAGCAAAGATGTGACTAGCGCAGATACGCAGTATTTT.

The gene calls are TRBV7-3 and TRBJ2-3, with D possibly being TRBD1 (6 bases). V shed 6 bases and J shed 6 bases, with 13 bases lying between them. The CDR3 has 13 residues. Germline V CDR1 and CDR2: SGHTA, FQGTGA. CDR3 DNA: TGTGCCAGCAGATCAACAGGGTCCGATACGCAGTATTTT. Residues: CASRSTGSDTQYF.